This is a list of T cell receptor beta chains from one sample in a study of blood T cell repertoires in COVID-19. Measured with immunoSEQ multiplex PCR; TCRdb has only the in-frame clones, and not every one. The sample records more than 200,000 clones, 75% to 90% being singletons. The sequenced material came from PBMCs or T cells enriched from blood (not recorded which). These receptors originate from a woman aged 25 to 45 who had recovered from COVID-19. The CDR3 runs from the conserved cysteine through the conserved F or W. Each record gives: D gene, clone size, J gene, V gene, CDR3 DNA, CDR3 protein. The D gene is left open where the match is weak. Size is omitted from some rows. Given values are once, few, many or a class for expanded clones.

>TRBD1|.|TRBJ1-3|TRBV10-3
TGTGCCACCGATCGACAGGGGGTTGGAAACACCATATATTTT
CATDRQGVGNTIYF
>.|.|TRBJ1-1|TRBV30
TGTGCCTGGGCGACAGTGAATATACGAAGGACTGAAGCTTTCTTT
CAWATVNIRRTEAFF
>.|.|TRBJ2-2|TRBV19
TGTGCCAGTTCCCAGGCAGGGCGGGACGCCGGGGAGCTGTTTTTT
CASSQAGRDAGELFF
>.|few|TRBJ2-7|TRBV2
TGTGCCAGCAGTGAAGCTCCGGACAGCTCCTACGAGCAGTACTTC
CASSEAPDSSYEQYF
>TRBD2|.|TRBJ2-1|TRBV2
TGTGCCAGCGGACTAGATTCCTACAATGAGCAGTTCTTC
CASGLDSYNEQFF
>TRBD2|.|TRBJ2-3|TRBV5-6
TGTGCCAGCAGCTTGAGCGGGATCTCAGATACGCAGTATTTT
CASSLSGISDTQYF
>.|.|TRBJ1-4|TRBV18
TGTGCCAGCTCATTGGACAGAAGAAATGAAAAACTGTTTTTT
CASSLDRRNEKLFF
>TRBD2|.|TRBJ2-7|TRBV6-5
TGTGCCAGCAGAAAGCGGGAGGTGGGCTACGAGCAGTACTTC
CASRKREVGYEQYF
>TRBD2|.|TRBJ2-1|TRBV9
TGTGCCAGCAGCGTAGATCGAACTAGCGGGAGTGGGAGTGAGCAGTTCTTC
CASSVDRTSGSGSEQFF
>TRBD1|.|TRBJ2-7|TRBV28
TGTGCCAGCTCGGACAGGCTAACCTACGAGCAGTACTTC
CASSDRLTYEQYF
>TRBD2|.|TRBJ2-3|TRBV7-2
TGTGCCAGCAGCCCAAGCGGGAGAGAAGAATGGAGCACAGATACGCAGTATTTT
CASSPSGREEWSTDTQYF
>.|.|TRBJ1-1|TRBV30
TGTGCCTGGAGTTGGGCGGGTGAAGCTTTCTTT
CAWSWAGEAFF
>.|.|TRBJ1-2|TRBV28
TGTGCCAGCAGTTCGGACAGCCCCCACTATGGCTACACCTTC
CASSSDSPHYGYTF
>.|.|TRBJ1-1|TRBV4-3
TGCGCCAGCAGCCAAGGCGCCTTGACAGGGAACACTGAAGCTTTCTTT
CASSQGALTGNTEAFF
>.|.|TRBJ1-2|TRBV7-6
TGTGCCTGGGGGGGCAGAGACCGCTATGGCTACACCTTC
CAWGGRDRYGYTF
>.|.|TRBJ2-2|TRBV7-8
TGTGCCATCCTCCCTAGAAGGCCCCCCGGGGAGCTGTTTTTT
CAILPRRPPGELFF